This TCR beta chain was recorded in a study of blood T cell repertoires in COVID-19. Using immunoSEQ multiplex PCR, the repertoire was profiled, and TCRdb retains in-frame clones only, with some absent. Here the sample spans some 68,000 clones, 70% to 90% being singletons. Sequenced sample: peripheral blood. This TCR came from a woman in her 50s with COVID-19, enrolled during active disease.

The CDR3 nucleotides read TGCAGTGCTAGTTTACTAGCGGGAGGGGTAGGTGATACGCAGTATTTT. This translates into CSASLLAGGVGDTQYF. The chain combines TRBV20-1 with TRBJ2-3; 13 bases map to TRBD2. Germline V gene data show CDR1 as DFQATT and CDR2 as SNEGSKA (reference sequence). The CDR3 spans 16 residues. The V gene end was trimmed by 3 bases and the J gene end by 6 bases; junction bases not matched to a gene: 9.